The sequence of this T cell receptor beta chain was determined in a study of graft-versus-host responses after intestinal transplantation. At the level of the study: Recipients uniformly received anti-thymocyte globulin induction, followed by tacrolimus and steroids for approximately 3 years.

In the case of this clone: The antigen remains unidentified. The junction shows a germline mismatch at one end, possibly a read error.

Points from the study as a whole: Marrow from the recipient contained GvH clones, some of which had appeared first in ileum or blood.

Assay used: immunoSEQ multiplex PCR; TCRdb lists only in-frame clones, some missing. In the table there are about 97,000 clones, 91% of which are singletons. This CDR3 has 15 amino acids. Germline CDR1 and CDR2: KGHSH and LQKENI. The sequence derives from a human donor who was the organ donor for an intestinal transplant. V and J are TRBV18 and TRBJ2-5, with 8 bases matching TRBD2. The DNA end is more similar to TRBJ2-7, so the J call may be wrong. The material was unstimulated CD4+ T cells sorted from spleen or lymph node cells, obtained before transplant. In DNA form, the CDR3 reads TGTGCCAGCTCACCGCAAAGCGGGGGATCCTCCGAGCAGTACTTC. This encodes CASSPQSGGSSEQYF.